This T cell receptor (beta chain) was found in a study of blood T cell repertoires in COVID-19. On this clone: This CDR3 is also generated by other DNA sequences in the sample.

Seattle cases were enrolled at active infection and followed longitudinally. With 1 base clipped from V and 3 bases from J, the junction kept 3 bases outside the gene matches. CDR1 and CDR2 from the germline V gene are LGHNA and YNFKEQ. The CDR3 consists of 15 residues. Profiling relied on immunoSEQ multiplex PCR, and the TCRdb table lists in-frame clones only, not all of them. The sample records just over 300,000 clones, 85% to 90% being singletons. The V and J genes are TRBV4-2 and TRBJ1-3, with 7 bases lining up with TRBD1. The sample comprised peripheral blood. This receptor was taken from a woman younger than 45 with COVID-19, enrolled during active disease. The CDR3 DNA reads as TGTGCCAGCAGCCAAGCAGGGGGAAGTGGAAACACCATATATTTT. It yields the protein CASSQAGGSGNTIYF.